The present TCR beta chain was sequenced within a study of blood T cell repertoires in COVID-19. Whole-study context: PBMCs, B-cell-depleted T cells, or T cells provided the cDNA or gDNA that made up the material.

V was shortened by 0 bases and J by 4 bases, with 18 bases between the two germline ends. The CDR3 has 17 residues. CDR1 and CDR2 from the germline V gene are MNHEY and SMNVEV (reference sequence). The method was immunoSEQ multiplex PCR; TCRdb's version includes in-frame clones alone and lacks a portion of them. The sample records approximately 220,000 clones, approximately 84% being singletons. This TCR derives from a woman of 80 years or more with acute or convalescent COVID-19. Sequenced: peripheral blood. The chain is built from TRBV27 and TRBJ1-2; TRBD1 is a possible D gene (6 bases). The CDR3 DNA reads TGTGCCAGCAGTTTATCCAACAGGGATCTTTCCGCCTATGGCTACACCTTC. Protein: CASSLSNRDLSAYGYTF.